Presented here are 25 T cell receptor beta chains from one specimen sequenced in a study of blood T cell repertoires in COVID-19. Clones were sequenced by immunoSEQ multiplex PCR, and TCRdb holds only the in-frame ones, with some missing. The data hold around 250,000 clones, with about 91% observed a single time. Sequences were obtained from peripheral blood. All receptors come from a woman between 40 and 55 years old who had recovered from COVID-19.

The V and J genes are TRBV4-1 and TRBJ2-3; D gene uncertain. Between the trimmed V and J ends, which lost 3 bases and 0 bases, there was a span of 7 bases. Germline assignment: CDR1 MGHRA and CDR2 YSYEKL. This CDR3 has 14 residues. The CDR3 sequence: CASSQTSSTDTQYF. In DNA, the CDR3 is TGCGCCAGCAGCCAGACAAGCAGCACAGATACGCAGTATTTT.

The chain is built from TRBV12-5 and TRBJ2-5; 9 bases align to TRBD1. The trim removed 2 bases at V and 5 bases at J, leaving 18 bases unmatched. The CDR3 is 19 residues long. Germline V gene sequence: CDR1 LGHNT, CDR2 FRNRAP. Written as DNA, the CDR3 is TGTGCTAGTGGTTTGCCTCTACCCGGGACAGGGCGTGTAATGGAGACCCAGTACTTC. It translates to CASGLPLPGTGRVMETQYF. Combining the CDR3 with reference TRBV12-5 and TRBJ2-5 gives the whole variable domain DARVTQTPRHKVTEMGQEVTMRCQPILGHNTVFWYRQTMMQGLELLAYFRNRAPLDDSGMPKDRFSAEMPDATLATLKIQPSEPRDSAVYFCASGLPLPGTGRVMETQYFGPGTRLLVL.

This chain's CDR3 is CASSARASFANTGELFF. The CDR3 nucleotides read TGTGCCAGCAGCGCCCGAGCTAGCTTCGCGAACACCGGGGAGCTGTTTTTT. This rearrangement joins TRBV11-2 to TRBJ2-2; TRBD2 is a possible D gene (5 bases). The length of the CDR3 is 17 residues. Trimming stripped 5 bases from V and 0 bases from J, with 16 bases between. CDR1 and CDR2 from the germline V gene are SGHAT and FQNNGV.

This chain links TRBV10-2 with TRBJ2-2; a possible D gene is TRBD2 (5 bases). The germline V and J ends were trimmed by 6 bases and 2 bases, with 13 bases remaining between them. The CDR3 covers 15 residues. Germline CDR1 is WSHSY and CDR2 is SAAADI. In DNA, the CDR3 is TGCGCCAGCAGAACATCGGGGTTTAACACCGGGGAGCTGTTTTTT. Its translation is CASRTSGFNTGELFF.

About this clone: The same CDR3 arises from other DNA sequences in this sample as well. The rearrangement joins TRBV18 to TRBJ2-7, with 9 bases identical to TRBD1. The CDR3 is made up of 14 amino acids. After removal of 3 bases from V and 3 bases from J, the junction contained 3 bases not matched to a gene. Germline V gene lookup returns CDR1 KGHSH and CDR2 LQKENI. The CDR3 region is CASSPGTGIYEQYF. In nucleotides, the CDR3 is TGTGCCAGCTCACCGGGGACAGGGATCTACGAGCAGTACTTC. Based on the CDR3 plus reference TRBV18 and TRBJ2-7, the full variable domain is NAGVMQNPRHLVRRRGQEARLRCSPMKGHSHVYWYRQLPEEGLKFMVYLQKENIIDESGMPKERFSAEFPKEGPSILRIQQVVRGDSAAYFCASSPGTGIYEQYFGPGTRLTVT.

CDR3 in amino acids: CASSYRTGSKYGYTF. In nucleotides, the CDR3 is TGTGCCAGCAGTTATCGGACAGGGTCGAAGTATGGCTACACCTTC. The gene calls are TRBV6-5 and TRBJ1-2, with 8 nucleotides matching TRBD1. The CDR3 extends over 15 amino acids. The germline V gene has CDR1 MNHEY and CDR2 SVGAGI. The J segment lost 5 bases and the V segment lost 3 bases, leaving 8 bases of the junction unmatched.

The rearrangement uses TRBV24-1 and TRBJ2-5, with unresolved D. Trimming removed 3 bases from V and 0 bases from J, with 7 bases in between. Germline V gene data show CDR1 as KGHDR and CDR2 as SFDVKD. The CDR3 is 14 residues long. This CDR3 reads CATSDGGNQETQYF. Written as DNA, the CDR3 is TGTGCCACCAGTGATGGCGGTAACCAAGAGACCCAGTACTTC.

The CDR3 sequence: CASSLDQSTRRSGNTIYF. CDR3 nucleotide sequence: TGTGCCAGCAGCTTAGATCAATCGACCAGGCGCTCTGGAAACACCATATATTTT. The chain joins TRBV11-3 to TRBJ1-3; no clear D gene. Per germline, CDR1 SGHNT and CDR2 YENEEA. The germline V and J ends were trimmed by 0 bases and 0 bases, with 15 bases remaining between them. The CDR3 is made up of 18 amino acids.

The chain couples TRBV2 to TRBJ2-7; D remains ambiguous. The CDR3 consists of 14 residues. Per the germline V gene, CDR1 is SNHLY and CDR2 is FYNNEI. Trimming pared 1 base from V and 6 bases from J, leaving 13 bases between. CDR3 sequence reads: CASSEEAVSSEQYV. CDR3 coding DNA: TGTGCCAGCAGTGAAGAGGCGGTATCGAGCGAGCAGTACGTC.

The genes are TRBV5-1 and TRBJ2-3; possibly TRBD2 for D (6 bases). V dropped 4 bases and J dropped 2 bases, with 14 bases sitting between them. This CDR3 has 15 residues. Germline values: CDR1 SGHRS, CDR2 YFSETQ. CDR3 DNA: TGCGCCAGCAGCGCCGGGACTGCCTACACAGATACGCAGTATTTT. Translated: CASSAGTAYTDTQYF.

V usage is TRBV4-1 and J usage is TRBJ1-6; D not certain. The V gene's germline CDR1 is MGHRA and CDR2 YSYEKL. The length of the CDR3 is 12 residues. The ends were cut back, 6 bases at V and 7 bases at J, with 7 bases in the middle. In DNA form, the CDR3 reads TGCGCCAGCAGTCTACAGAATTCACCCCTCCACTTT. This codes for CASSLQNSPLHF.

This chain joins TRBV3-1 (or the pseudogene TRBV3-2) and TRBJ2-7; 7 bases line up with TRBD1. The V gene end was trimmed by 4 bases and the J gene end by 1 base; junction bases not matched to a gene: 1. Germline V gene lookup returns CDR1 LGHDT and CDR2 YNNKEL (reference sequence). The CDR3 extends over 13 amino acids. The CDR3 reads CASSRGQSYEQYV. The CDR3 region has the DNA TGTGCCAGCAGCCGGGGACAGTCCTACGAGCAGTACGTC.

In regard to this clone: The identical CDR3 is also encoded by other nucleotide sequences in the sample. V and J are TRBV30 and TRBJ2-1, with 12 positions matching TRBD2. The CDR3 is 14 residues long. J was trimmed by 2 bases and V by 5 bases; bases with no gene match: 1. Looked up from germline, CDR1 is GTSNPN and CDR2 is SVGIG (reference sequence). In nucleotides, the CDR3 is TGTGCCTGGCGGACTAGCGGGACCTACAATGAGCAGTTCTTC. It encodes CAWRTSGTYNEQFF.

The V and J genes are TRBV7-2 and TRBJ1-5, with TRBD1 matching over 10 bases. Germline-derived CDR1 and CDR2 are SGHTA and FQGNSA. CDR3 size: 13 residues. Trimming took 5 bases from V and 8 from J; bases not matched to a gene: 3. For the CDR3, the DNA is TGTGCCAGCAGCATGACAGGGGGCAAGCCCCAGCATTTT. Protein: CASSMTGGKPQHF. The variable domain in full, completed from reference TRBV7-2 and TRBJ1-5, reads GAGVSQSPSNKVTEKGKDVELRCDPISGHTALYWYRQSLGQGLEFLIYFQGNSAPDKSGLPSDRFSAERTGGSVSTLTIQRTQQEDSAVYLCASSMTGGKPQHFGDGTRLSIL.

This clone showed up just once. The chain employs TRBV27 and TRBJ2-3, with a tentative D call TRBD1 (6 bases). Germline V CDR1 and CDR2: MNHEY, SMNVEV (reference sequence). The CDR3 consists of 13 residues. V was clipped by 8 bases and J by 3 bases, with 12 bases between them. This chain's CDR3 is CASGGLGTDTQYF. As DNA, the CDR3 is TGTGCCAGCGGGGGCCTCGGAACAGATACGCAGTATTTT.

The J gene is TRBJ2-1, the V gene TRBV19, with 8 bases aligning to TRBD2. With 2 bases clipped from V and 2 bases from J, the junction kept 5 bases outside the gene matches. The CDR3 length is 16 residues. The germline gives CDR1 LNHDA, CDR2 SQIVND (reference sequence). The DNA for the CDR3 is TGTGCCAGTAGTATACGGACAGCGGGAGCCTACAATGAGCAGTTCTTC. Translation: CASSIRTAGAYNEQFF.

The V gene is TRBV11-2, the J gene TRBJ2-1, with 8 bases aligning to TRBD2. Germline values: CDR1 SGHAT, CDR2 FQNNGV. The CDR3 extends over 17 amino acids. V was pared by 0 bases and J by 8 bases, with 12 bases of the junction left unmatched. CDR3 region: CASSLDLRGASTDEQFF. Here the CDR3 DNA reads TGTGCCAGCAGCTTAGATCTGCGGGGGGCCTCCACGGATGAGCAGTTCTTC.

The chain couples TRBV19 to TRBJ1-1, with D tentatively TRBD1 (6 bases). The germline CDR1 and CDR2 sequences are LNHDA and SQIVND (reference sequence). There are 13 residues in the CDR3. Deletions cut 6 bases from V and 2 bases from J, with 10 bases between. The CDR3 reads CASRARGNTEAFF. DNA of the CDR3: TGTGCCAGTAGGGCCAGGGGTAACACTGAAGCTTTCTTT.

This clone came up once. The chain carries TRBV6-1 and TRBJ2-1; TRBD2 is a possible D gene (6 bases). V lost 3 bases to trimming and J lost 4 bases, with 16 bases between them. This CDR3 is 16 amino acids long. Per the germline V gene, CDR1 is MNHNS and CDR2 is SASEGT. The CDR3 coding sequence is TGTGCCAGCAGTGACACTCCCGGGAGAACGTACAATGAGCAGTTCTTC. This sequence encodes CASSDTPGRTYNEQFF.

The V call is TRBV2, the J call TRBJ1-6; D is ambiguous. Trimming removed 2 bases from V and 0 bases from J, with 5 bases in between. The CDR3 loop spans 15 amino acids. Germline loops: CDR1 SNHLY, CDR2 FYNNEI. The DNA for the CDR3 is TGTGCCAGCAGTGAAACGGTCTCCTATAATTCACCCCTCCACTTT. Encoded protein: CASSETVSYNSPLHF.

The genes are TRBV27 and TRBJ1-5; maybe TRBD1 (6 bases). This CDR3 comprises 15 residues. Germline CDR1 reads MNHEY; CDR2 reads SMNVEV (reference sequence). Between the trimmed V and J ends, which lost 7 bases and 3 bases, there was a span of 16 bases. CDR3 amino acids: CASTPLPGDNQPQHF. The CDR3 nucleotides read TGTGCCAGCACCCCACTCCCAGGGGACAATCAGCCCCAGCATTTT.

For the CDR3, the DNA is TGTGCCACCAGTGTTGGGAGCTACGAGCAGTACGTC. This codes for CATSVGSYEQYV. This chain links TRBV24-1 with TRBJ2-7; the D gene is possibly TRBD2 (5 bases). The CDR3 covers 12 residues. V was trimmed by 5 bases and J by 3 bases, leaving 7 bases between them. The germline CDR1 and CDR2 sequences are KGHDR and SFDVKD.

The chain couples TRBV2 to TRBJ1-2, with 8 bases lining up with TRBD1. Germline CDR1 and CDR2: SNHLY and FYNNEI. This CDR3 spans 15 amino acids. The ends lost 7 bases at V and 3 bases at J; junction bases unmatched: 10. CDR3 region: CASNRAGGDHYGYTF. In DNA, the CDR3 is TGTGCCAGCAACCGGGCAGGGGGCGATCACTATGGCTACACCTTC.

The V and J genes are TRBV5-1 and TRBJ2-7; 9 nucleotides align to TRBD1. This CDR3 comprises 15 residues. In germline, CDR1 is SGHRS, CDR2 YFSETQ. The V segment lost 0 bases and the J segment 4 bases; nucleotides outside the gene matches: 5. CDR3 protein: CASSLAGTGFYEQYF. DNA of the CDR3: TGCGCCAGCAGCTTGGCCGGGACAGGGTTTTACGAGCAGTACTTC.

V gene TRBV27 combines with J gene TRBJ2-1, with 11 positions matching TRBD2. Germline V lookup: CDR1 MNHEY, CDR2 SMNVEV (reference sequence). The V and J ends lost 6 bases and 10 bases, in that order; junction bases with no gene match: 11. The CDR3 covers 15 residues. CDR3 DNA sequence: TGTGCCAGCAGGTCTAGCGGGAGGTGGGTCGGGGAGCAGTTCTTC. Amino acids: CASRSSGRWVGEQFF.